This T cell receptor beta chain is from a study of T cell responses to AZD1222 COVID-19 vaccine. General study points: Only six AZD1222 recipients tested seropositive at baseline. Repertoires were obtained solely post-peak T cell response.

The CDR3 length is 16 residues. Germline CDR1 reads MGHDK; CDR2 reads SYGVNS. The J segment lost 0 bases and the V segment lost 1 base, leaving 3 bases of the junction unmatched. This clone has only a few counts. Its antigen remains unidentified. Libraries were prepared by immunoSEQ multiplex PCR; TCRdb keeps only in-frame clonotypes and omits some of them. Here the sample spans around 70,000 clones, 87% being singletons. Pooled in the analysis were second doses at about 4 or about 12 weeks. The sequence came from an adult who received the AZD1222 COVID-19 vaccine. The rearrangement links TRBV25-1 to TRBJ2-5, with TRBD2 matching over 9 bases. The sequences come from peripheral blood, collected 28 days after the second AZD1222 dose. CDR3 in amino acids: CASSELPSGNQETQYF. The CDR3 nucleotides read TGTGCCAGCAGTGAATTACCTAGCGGGAACCAAGAGACCCAGTACTTC.